The text below deals with one TCR beta chain. These data originate in a study of patients and donors after allogeneic stem cell transplantation. TCRdb reprocessed the RT-PCR reads with MiXCR, giving one entry per CDR3 protein. The sample holds 800,000 to 1,000,000 distinct CDR3 sequences, under 20% seen once. V gave up 3 bases and J gave up 7 bases, with 27 bases separating them. The CDR3 consists of 17 residues. Per germline, CDR1 DFQATT and CDR2 SNEGSKA (reference sequence). V is TRBV20-1 and J is TRBJ1-2; tentatively, D is TRBD1 (5 bases). Source material: blood, either unsorted or a sorted T cell fraction (not recorded which). This clonotype originated in a human donor who was either an allogeneic HSCT recipient or a stem cell or donor lymphocyte infusion donor (not recorded which). It is not recorded whose cells these are; they may come from a transplant donor. CDR3 protein: CSASPSWKVLGEGGYTF. Here the CDR3 DNA reads TGCAGTGCTAGCCCCTCGTGGAAGGTTTTGGGGGAAGGTGGCTACACCTTC.